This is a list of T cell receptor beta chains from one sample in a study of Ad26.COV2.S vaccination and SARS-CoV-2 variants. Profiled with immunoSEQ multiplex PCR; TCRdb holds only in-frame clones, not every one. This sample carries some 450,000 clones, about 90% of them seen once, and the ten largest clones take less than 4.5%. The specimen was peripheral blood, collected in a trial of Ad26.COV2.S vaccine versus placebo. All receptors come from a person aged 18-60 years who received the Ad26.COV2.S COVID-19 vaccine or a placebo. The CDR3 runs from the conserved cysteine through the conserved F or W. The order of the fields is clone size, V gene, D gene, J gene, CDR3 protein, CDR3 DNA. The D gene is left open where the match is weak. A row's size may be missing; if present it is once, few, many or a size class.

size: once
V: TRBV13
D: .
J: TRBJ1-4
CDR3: CASSFGESTNEKLFF
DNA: TGTGCCAGCAGCTTCGGGGAATCAACTAATGAAAAACTGTTTTTT

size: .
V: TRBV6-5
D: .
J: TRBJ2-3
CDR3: CASSYNAGTDTQYF
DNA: TGTGCCAGCAGTTACAATGCGGGTACAGATACGCAGTATTTT

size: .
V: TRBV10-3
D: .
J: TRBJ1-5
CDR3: CAISESGIRKPQHF
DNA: TGTGCCATCAGTGAGTCCGGGATCAGGAAGCCCCAGCATTTT

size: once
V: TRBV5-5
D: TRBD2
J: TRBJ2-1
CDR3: CASSPGLAFYNEQFF
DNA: TGTGCCAGCAGCCCGGGACTAGCGTTCTACAATGAGCAGTTCTTC

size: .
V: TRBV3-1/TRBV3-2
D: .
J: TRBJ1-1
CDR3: CASSQAGEAFF
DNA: TGTGCCAGCAGCCAAGCAGGGGAGGCTTTCTTT

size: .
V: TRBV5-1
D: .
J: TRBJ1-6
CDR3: CASSFDSSGNSPLHF
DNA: TGCGCCAGCAGCTTCGACAGTAGTGGTAATTCACCCCTCCACTTT

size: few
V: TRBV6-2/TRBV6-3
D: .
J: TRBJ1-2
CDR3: CASSYNRVGYTF
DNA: TGTGCCAGCAGTTACAACAGGGTTGGCTACACCTTC

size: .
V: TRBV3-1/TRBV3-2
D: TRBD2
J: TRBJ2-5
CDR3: CASSRLLLAGGGETQYF
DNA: TGTGCCAGCAGCCGGTTACTACTAGCGGGAGGAGGAGAGACCCAGTACTTC

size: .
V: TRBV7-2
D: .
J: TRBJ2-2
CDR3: CASSLEVHSTGELFF
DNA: TGTGCCAGCAGCTTAGAAGTTCACAGCACCGGGGAGCTGTTTTTT

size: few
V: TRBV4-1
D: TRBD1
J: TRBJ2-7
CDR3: CASSQPGTGVYEQYF
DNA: TGCGCCAGCAGCCAACCAGGGACAGGGGTTTACGAGCAGTACTTC

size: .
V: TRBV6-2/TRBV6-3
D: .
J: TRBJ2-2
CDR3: CASSYRQLMNTGELFF
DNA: TGTGCCAGCAGTTACCGACAATTGATGAACACCGGGGAGCTGTTTTTT

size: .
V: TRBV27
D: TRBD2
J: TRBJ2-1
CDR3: CASSFRWAGGSYNEQFF
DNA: TGTGCCAGCAGTTTCCGTTGGGCGGGAGGTTCCTACAATGAGCAGTTCTTC

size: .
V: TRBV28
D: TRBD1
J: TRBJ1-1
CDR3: CASARGLKAFF
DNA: TGTGCCAGCGCCAGGGGGCTTAAAGCTTTCTTT

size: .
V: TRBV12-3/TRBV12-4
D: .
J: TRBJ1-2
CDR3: CASSFGVYGYTF
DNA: TGTGCCAGCAGTTTCGGGGTCTATGGCTACACCTTC

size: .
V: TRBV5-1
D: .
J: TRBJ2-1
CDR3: CASSSTSNVRNEQFF
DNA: TGCGCCAGCAGCTCAACTAGCAACGTCAGGAATGAGCAGTTCTTC

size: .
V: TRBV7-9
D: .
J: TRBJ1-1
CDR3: CASSLARGISEAFF
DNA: TGTGCCAGCAGCTTAGCTAGGGGTATTAGTGAAGCTTTCTTT

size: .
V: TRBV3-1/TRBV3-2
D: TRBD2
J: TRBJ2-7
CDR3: CASSRISGTFLLEQYF
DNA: TGTGCCAGCAGCCGAATTAGCGGGACCTTCCTTTTGGAGCAGTACTTC